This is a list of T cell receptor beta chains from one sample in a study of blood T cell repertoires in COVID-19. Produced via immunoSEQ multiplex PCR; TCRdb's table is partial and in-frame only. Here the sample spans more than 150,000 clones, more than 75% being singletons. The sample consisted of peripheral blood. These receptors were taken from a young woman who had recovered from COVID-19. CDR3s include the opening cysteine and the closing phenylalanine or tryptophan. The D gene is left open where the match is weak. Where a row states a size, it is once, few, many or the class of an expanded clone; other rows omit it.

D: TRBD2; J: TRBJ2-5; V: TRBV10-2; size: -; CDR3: CASIHTSGEGTQYF; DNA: TGCGCCAGCATCCACACTAGCGGGGAGGGGACCCAGTACTTC
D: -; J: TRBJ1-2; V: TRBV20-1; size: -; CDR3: CSNYRVYGYTF; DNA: TGCAGTAATTACAGGGTTTATGGCTACACCTTC
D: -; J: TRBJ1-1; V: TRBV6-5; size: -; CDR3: CASSEDRNMNTEAFF; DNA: TGTGCCAGCAGCGAGGACAGAAACATGAACACTGAAGCTTTCTTT
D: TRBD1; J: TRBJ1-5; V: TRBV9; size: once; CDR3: CASSTGDNQPQHF; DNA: TGTGCCAGCAGCACAGGGGACAATCAGCCCCAGCATTTT
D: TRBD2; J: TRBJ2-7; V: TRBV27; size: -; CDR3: CASSAAGASGYEQYF; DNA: TGTGCCAGCAGTGCAGCCGGGGCTAGCGGATACGAGCAGTACTTC
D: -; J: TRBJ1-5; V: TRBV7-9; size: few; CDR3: CASSLLSNQPQHF; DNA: TGTGCCAGCAGCTTATTGTCGAATCAGCCCCAGCATTTT
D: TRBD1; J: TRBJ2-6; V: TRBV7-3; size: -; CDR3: CASSLFLQGSGANVLTF; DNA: TGTGCCAGCAGCTTATTCCTACAGGGGTCGGGGGCCAACGTCCTGACTTTC
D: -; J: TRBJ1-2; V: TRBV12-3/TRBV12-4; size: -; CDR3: CASSRQPYGYTF; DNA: TGTGCCAGCAGTAGACAGCCCTATGGCTACACCTTC
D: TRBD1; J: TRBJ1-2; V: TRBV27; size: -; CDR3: CASCTGTGSYGYTF; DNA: TGTGCCAGCTGTACCGGGACAGGGTCCTATGGCTACACCTTC
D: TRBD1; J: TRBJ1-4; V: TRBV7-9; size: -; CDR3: CASSSGQGFEKLFF; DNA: TGTGCCAGCAGCTCGGGACAGGGTTTCGAAAAACTGTTTTTT
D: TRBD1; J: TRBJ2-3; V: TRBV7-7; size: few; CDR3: CASSTGTVSTDTQYF; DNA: TGTGCCAGCAGCACTGGGACAGTTAGCACAGATACGCAGTATTTT
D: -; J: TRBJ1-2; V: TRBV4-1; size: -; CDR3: CASSQDPGLFDGYTF; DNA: TGCGCCAGCAGCCAAGACCCAGGTTTGTTTGATGGCTACACCTTC
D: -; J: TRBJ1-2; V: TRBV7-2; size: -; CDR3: CASSSVRGAVGGYTF; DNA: TGTGCCAGCAGCTCCGTCCGGGGGGCCGTGGGTGGCTACACCTTC
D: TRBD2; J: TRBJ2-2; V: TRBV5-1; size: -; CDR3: CASSFTSGGTGELFF; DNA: TGCGCCAGCAGCTTTACTAGCGGGGGCACCGGGGAGCTGTTTTTT
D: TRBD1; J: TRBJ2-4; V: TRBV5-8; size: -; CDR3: CASSPLTGGAGENIQYF; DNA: TGTGCCAGCAGCCCCCTGACAGGGGGCGCCGGTGAAAACATTCAGTACTTC
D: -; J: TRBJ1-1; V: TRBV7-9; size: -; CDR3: CASSRTGSGTEAFF; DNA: TGTGCCAGCAGCAGAACAGGTAGTGGCACTGAAGCTTTCTTT